These 20 T cell receptor beta chains were sequenced from one sample in a study of blood T cell repertoires in COVID-19. Data came from immunoSEQ multiplex PCR; TCRdb stores just in-frame clones and leaves some out. Of about 110,000 clones detected, over 80% appear once; the ten largest clones hold 1.1%. Sequencing was performed on peripheral blood. The receptors shown here come from a human donor in a cohort sampled during active COVID-19.

The rearrangement joins TRBV5-1 to TRBJ1-3; 7 bases fit TRBD1. With V trimmed by 4 bases and J by 7 bases, 5 bases remained unmatched. This CDR3 spans 13 amino acids. The germline V gene encodes CDR1 SGHRS and CDR2 YFSETQ. The CDR3 DNA is TGCGCCAGCAGCGAGGGACAGTGGAACACCATATATTTT. It encodes CASSEGQWNTIYF.

The table lists this clone with a count of one. The chain is built from TRBV5-1 and TRBJ2-5; no firm D call. Trimming took off 0 bases at V and 5 bases at J, with 8 bases between the two ends. The CDR3 covers 13 residues. The germline V gene has CDR1 SGHRS and CDR2 YFSETQ. The CDR3 region is CASSLVPEETQYF. DNA of the CDR3: TGCGCCAGCAGCTTGGTCCCGGAGGAGACCCAGTACTTC.

The chain carries TRBV29-1 and TRBJ2-2; D possibly corresponds to TRBD2 (6 bases). The germline CDR1 and CDR2 sequences are SQVTM and ANQGSEA. CDR3 size: 15 residues. V was shortened by 6 bases and J by 4 bases, with 18 bases between the two germline ends. In DNA, the CDR3 is TGCAGCGTGGGTTTCACGGGACTTGGCACCGGGGAGCTGTTTTTT. It translates to CSVGFTGLGTGELFF.

The CDR3 DNA sequence: TGTGCCAGCAGTCCCGACAGGGCCGAGCAGTACTTC. As protein: CASSPDRAEQYF. This chain links TRBV11-3 with TRBJ2-7; 7 bases align to TRBD1. Trimming cost V 6 bases and J 6 bases; bases outside gene matches: 5. This CDR3 has 12 amino acids. CDR1 and CDR2 (germline): SGHNT, YENEEA.

The V and J genes are TRBV5-6 and TRBJ2-3; TRBD1 agrees at 7 bases. Germline V gene sequence: CDR1 SGHDT, CDR2 YYEEEE. CDR3 length: 14 amino acids. With V trimmed by 4 bases and J by 3 bases, 5 bases remained unmatched. The CDR3 protein is CASSIGQATDTQYF. The CDR3 DNA is TGTGCCAGCAGCATTGGACAGGCTACAGATACGCAGTATTTT.

A single count supports this clone. J is TRBJ2-2 and V is TRBV28, with D perhaps matching TRBD2 (6 bases). CDR1 is MDHEN and CDR2 is SYDVKM in the germline V gene. Trimming pared 2 bases from V and 5 bases from J, leaving 15 bases between. CDR3 size: 16 residues. Here the CDR3 reads CASSLQRVWETGELFF. In DNA form, the CDR3 reads TGTGCCAGCAGTTTACAGCGGGTTTGGGAAACCGGGGAGCTGTTTTTT. The full variable domain, in which reference TRBV28 and TRBJ2-2 provide the parts outside the CDR3, is DVKVTQSSRYLVKRTGEKVFLECVQDMDHENMFWYRQDPGLGLRLIYFSYDVKMKEKGDIPEGYSVSREKKERFSLILESASTNQTSMYLCASSLQRVWETGELFFGEGSRLTVL.

This chain connects TRBV6-2 or TRBV6-3 to TRBJ1-2, with 7 nucleotides matching TRBD1. J was trimmed by 7 bases and V by 7 bases; bases with no gene match: 6. Germline V gene data show CDR1 as MNHEY and CDR2 as SVGEGT. The CDR3 loop spans 12 amino acids. CDR3 DNA sequence: TGTGCCAGCACCCCCAGGGGGAGTGGCTACACCTTC. As protein: CASTPRGSGYTF.

CDR3 bases: TGCGCCAGCAGTCCGGTACTTAGTGAGCAGTTCTTC. It codes for CASSPVLSEQFF. The rearrangement uses TRBV10-2 and TRBJ2-1; D call uncertain. V was clipped by 5 bases and J by 9 bases, with 11 bases between them. Germline assignment: CDR1 WSHSY and CDR2 SAAADI. The CDR3 spans 12 residues.

This chain joins TRBV27 and TRBJ1-1; TRBD1 is a possible D gene (5 bases). Deletions cut 0 bases from V and 4 bases from J, with 12 bases between. Per germline, CDR1 MNHEY and CDR2 SMNVEV (reference sequence). This CDR3 spans 15 amino acids. The CDR3 is CASSLSTGGGTEAFF. The CDR3, as DNA: TGTGCCAGCAGTTTATCAACCGGGGGGGGCACTGAAGCTTTCTTT.

The chain couples TRBV18 to TRBJ1-1; no definite D call. V gave up 3 bases and J gave up 1 base, with 12 bases separating them. The CDR3 has 15 residues. Per germline, CDR1 KGHSH and CDR2 LQKENI. Here the CDR3 DNA reads TGTGCCAGCTCACCTACGGCCAGGCAGAACACTGAAGCTTTCTTT. It yields the protein CASSPTARQNTEAFF.

The chain combines TRBV7-3 with TRBJ2-1; a weak D match, TRBD2 (6 bases). The germline V gene encodes CDR1 SGHTA and CDR2 FQGTGA. The CDR3 contains 15 residues. The V and J ends lost 4 bases and 3 bases respectively, with 13 bases between them. The CDR3 protein is CASSSPGLSYNEQFF. CDR3 DNA sequence: TGTGCCAGCAGCTCACCGGGACTTAGCTACAATGAGCAGTTCTTC.

The chain employs TRBV21-1 and TRBJ1-3. TRBV21-1 is annotated as a pseudogene. The CDR3 loop spans 14 amino acids. The CDR3 reads CASNKRGAGDTIYF. DNA of the CDR3: TGTGCCAGCAATAAGCGCGGGGCAGGAGACACCATATATTTT.

This clone was observed a single time. The V and J genes are TRBV5-6 and TRBJ2-7; 9 nucleotides line up with TRBD1. J was trimmed by 2 bases and V by 7 bases; bases with no gene match: 10. CDR3 length: 15 residues. CDR1 is SGHDT, CDR2 YYEEEE, per germline. CDR3 in amino acids: CASGQRQGVAYEQYF. CDR3 nucleotide sequence: TGTGCCAGCGGCCAGCGACAGGGGGTCGCCTACGAGCAGTACTTC.

The count of this clone is one. The J gene is TRBJ1-4, the V gene TRBV11-2; 9 bases fit TRBD1. The germline V gene has CDR1 SGHAT and CDR2 FQNNGV. The V gene end was trimmed by 4 bases and the J gene end by 7 bases; junction bases not matched to a gene: 4. The CDR3 is made up of 14 amino acids. In nucleotides, the CDR3 is TGTGCCAGCAGCTCGGGACAGGGTGCTGAAAAACTGTTTTTT. It translates to CASSSGQGAEKLFF.

In DNA form, the CDR3 reads TGTGCCAGCAGCAAAGGCAAGGGGATCTCGAGCTCCTACAATGAGCAGTTCTTC. Translating it yields CASSKGKGISSSYNEQFF. The chain carries TRBV21-1 and TRBJ2-1; the D call TRBD1 from the table was never checked on the DNA. TRBV21-1 counts as a pseudogene. This CDR3 is 18 amino acids long.

This chain joins TRBV14 and TRBJ1-2; D is unresolved. The CDR3 runs 15 residues. The V gene's germline CDR1 is SGHDN and CDR2 FVKESK. V lost 1 base, J lost 7 bases, and 16 bases lay in between. The CDR3 nucleotides read TGTGCCAGCAGCCAAGGGCACGTCTTACGGGGTGGCTACACCTTC. Translation: CASSQGHVLRGGYTF.

This chain links TRBV5-1 with TRBJ1-1; TRBD1 is a possible D gene (5 bases). Between the trimmed V and J ends, which lost 0 bases and 1 base, there was a span of 13 bases. CDR1 SGHRS and CDR2 YFSETQ come from the germline V gene. This CDR3 is 16 amino acids long. The DNA of the CDR3 is TGCGCCAGCAGCTTGGAGGTGGGGGGTGGGAACACTGAAGCTTTCTTT. This sequence encodes CASSLEVGGGNTEAFF.

This chain links TRBV5-4 with TRBJ1-1; D perhaps matches TRBD1 (6 bases). CDR1 is SGHNT and CDR2 is YYREEE in the germline V gene (reference sequence). This CDR3 has 12 residues. With 1 base removed from V and 10 bases from J, the gap between germline ends came to 11 bases. The DNA for the CDR3 is TGTGCCAGCAGCTTGAGCGCAGGGGCAGCTTTCTTT. Its translation: CASSLSAGAAFF.

The V and J genes are TRBV7-6 and TRBJ1-1; D unclear. The CDR3 consists of 16 residues. Germline lookup yields CDR1 SGHVS and CDR2 FNYEAQ. Trimming removed 2 bases from V and 4 bases from J, with 17 bases in between. In DNA, the CDR3 is TGTGCCAGCAGCTTATTATTCATCGGAGCGGGCACTGAAGCTTTCTTT. Its protein product is CASSLLFIGAGTEAFF.

The chain couples TRBV29-1 to TRBJ1-1, with TRBD1 as a possible D gene (5 bases). The CDR3 runs 14 residues. Between the trimmed V and J ends, which lost 3 bases and 4 bases, there was a span of 15 bases. Germline CDR1 reads SQVTM; CDR2 reads ANQGSEA. The CDR3 protein is CSVDFAGGGTEAFF. The DNA of the CDR3 is TGCAGCGTTGACTTCGCCGGCGGGGGCACTGAAGCTTTCTTT.